Listed below are T cell receptor beta chains from one sample, sequenced in a study of CD8+ T cells in alopecia areata. Generated by immunoSEQ multiplex PCR, the TCRdb table keeps only in-frame clones and is missing some. The repertoire consists of 100,000 to 150,000 clones, with over 50% occurring once and the leading ten covering 4.5% to 5.5%. The sequences come from CD4+ T cells sorted from blood, collected at week 0. The receptors were gathered from a human donor with alopecia areata. CDR3s include the opening cysteine and the closing phenylalanine or tryptophan. A D gene is named only where the DNA matches it firmly. Expanded clones get a size class; other rows say once, few or many, or leave the size out.

d_call	v_call	clone_size	j_call	cdr3_aa	cdr3_nt
.	TRBV7-2	few	TRBJ1-3	CASSLAEGNTIYF	TGTGCCAGCAGCTTAGCAGAGGGAAACACCATATATTTT
TRBD1	TRBV4-1	.	TRBJ1-1	CASSQWTGEKAFF	TGCGCCAGCAGCCAATGGACAGGGGAAAAAGCTTTCTTT
TRBD2	TRBV7-2	few	TRBJ2-7	CASSERGLAGGSSYEQYF	TGTGCCAGCAGCGAACGGGGACTAGCGGGGGGGTCCTCCTACGAGCAGTACTTC
.	TRBV10-3	.	TRBJ2-2	CAISESKASVTGELFF	TGTGCCATCAGTGAGTCGAAGGCGAGTGTAACCGGGGAGCTGTTTTTT
.	TRBV6-5	.	TRBJ1-3	CASSYSRSGSGNTIYF	TGTGCCAGCAGTTACTCAAGGTCCGGATCTGGAAACACCATATATTTT
.	TRBV29-1	few	TRBJ1-2	CSVVEAGRGYGYTF	TGCAGCGTTGTGGAGGCGGGGCGCGGATATGGCTACACCTTC
.	TRBV29-1	.	TRBJ1-1	CSVEDRGRSTEAFF	TGCAGCGTTGAAGATCGAGGACGGAGCACTGAAGCTTTCTTT
.	TRBV19	.	TRBJ1-2	CASSIDTSGGLSVNGYTF	TGTGCCAGTAGTATAGATACGTCAGGAGGGCTATCCGTCAATGGCTACACCTTC
.	TRBV20-1	.	TRBJ2-3	CSARQDYTQYF	TGCAGTGCGCGACAAGACTATACGCAGTATTTT
.	TRBV14	.	TRBJ2-3	CASSQASGANTDTQYF	TGTGCCAGCAGCCAAGCGAGTGGGGCTAACACAGATACGCAGTATTTT
.	TRBV4-1	few	TRBJ1-1	CASSQDFENTEAFF	TGCGCCAGCAGCCAAGATTTTGAGAACACTGAAGCTTTCTTT
.	TRBV5-1	.	TRBJ2-3	CASSAQDSEDTQYF	TGCGCCAGCAGCGCGCAGGATTCGGAGGATACGCAGTATTTT
.	TRBV2	.	TRBJ1-1	CASSDETGRAFF	TGTGCCAGCAGTGACGAAACGGGGCGAGCTTTCTTT
.	TRBV29-1	.	TRBJ1-2	CSARRTGGTNYGYTF	TGCAGCGCTAGAAGAACAGGAGGGACTAACTATGGCTACACCTTC
.	TRBV28	.	TRBJ2-7	CASSGGSPYEQYF	TGTGCCAGCAGTGGGGGTTCGCCCTACGAGCAGTACTTC
.	TRBV5-1	.	TRBJ2-1	CASSVGPDNEQFF	TGCGCCAGCAGCGTCGGCCCCGACAATGAGCAGTTCTTC
.	TRBV11-2	few	TRBJ2-5	CASSLRLNQETQYF	TGTGCCAGCAGCTTAAGACTAAACCAAGAGACCCAGTACTTC
TRBD2	TRBV9	.	TRBJ2-2	CASSVLAGGNTGELFF	TGTGCCAGCAGCGTACTAGCGGGAGGGAACACCGGGGAGCTGTTTTTT
TRBD2	TRBV9	.	TRBJ2-5	CASSAPSGGYQETQYF	TGTGCCAGCAGCGCCCCTAGCGGGGGCTACCAAGAGACCCAGTACTTC
.	TRBV30	.	TRBJ1-1	CAWSPLGGVMVPRTSAFF	TGTGCCTGGTCTCCGTTGGGGGGGGTTATGGTCCCCCGAACGTCAGCTTTCTTT
.	TRBV19	once	TRBJ1-5	CASSQVNRQVEGQPQHF	TGTGCCAGTAGCCAAGTAAACCGACAGGTTGAAGGACAGCCCCAGCATTTT
TRBD1	TRBV29-1	.	TRBJ2-3	CSVSQGAADTQYF	TGCAGCGTTAGTCAGGGGGCGGCAGATACGCAGTATTTT
.	TRBV4-1	.	TRBJ1-1	CASSQDDSVQAFF	TGCGCCAGCAGCCAAGATGACAGTGTTCAGGCTTTCTTT
TRBD1	TRBV7-2	.	TRBJ1-2	CASSPRGQAADRFYGYTF	TGTGCCAGCAGCCCAAGGGGACAGGCGGCCGATCGATTCTATGGCTACACCTTC
.	TRBV14	.	TRBJ1-2	CASSAGGYGYTF	TGTGCCAGCAGCGCGGGAGGCTATGGCTACACCTTC
TRBD1	TRBV18	once	TRBJ1-1	CASSPGTGTGGTEAFF	TGTGCCAGCTCACCCGGGACCGGGACAGGGGGCACTGAAGCTTTCTTT
.	TRBV7-9	.	TRBJ2-3	CASSSGGGYADTQYF	TGTGCCAGCAGCTCTGGAGGGGGCTATGCAGATACGCAGTATTTT
TRBD2	TRBV7-3	few	TRBJ2-3	CASSPSIAGVTDTQYF	TGTGCCAGCAGCCCCTCTATAGCGGGGGTCACAGATACGCAGTATTTT
TRBD1	TRBV11-1	.	TRBJ2-5	CASRDRASTPQAQYF	TGTGCCAGCAGGGACAGGGCCTCTACCCCACAGGCCCAGTACTTC
.	TRBV9	.	TRBJ1-2	CASSVDPDGLLNAGTF	TGTGCCAGCAGCGTAGATCCCGATGGTTTACTTAATGCGGGCACCTTC
TRBD1	TRBV15	.	TRBJ2-7	CATSRAKGAGEQYF	TGTGCCACCAGCAGAGCTAAGGGGGCAGGAGAGCAGTACTTC
TRBD1	TRBV10-3	.	TRBJ2-3	CAIRKGGSYDTQYF	TGTGCCATCAGGAAAGGGGGCTCGTATGATACGCAGTATTTT
.	TRBV30	once	TRBJ1-4	CAWSPGGGEKLFF	TGTGCCTGGAGCCCTGGAGGTGGCGAAAAACTGTTTTTT
.	TRBV6-5	.	TRBJ1-5	CASSQLNNQPQHF	TGTGCCAGCAGTCAGCTCAATAATCAGCCCCAGCATTTT
TRBD2	TRBV6-5	.	TRBJ2-7	CASRGLAGGQEQYF	TGTGCCAGCAGGGGACTAGCGGGAGGGCAAGAGCAGTACTTC
.	TRBV4-3	.	TRBJ2-3	CASSQERLTDTQYF	TGCGCCAGCAGCCAGGAGCGACTGACAGATACGCAGTATTTT
.	TRBV23-1	.	TRBJ1-2	CASSQSGENGYTF	TGCGCCAGCAGTCAATCAGGGGAGAATGGCTACACCTTC
TRBD2	TRBV5-1	once	TRBJ2-7	CASSLSGLAPGEQYF	TGCGCCAGCAGCTTGTCGGGACTAGCGCCCGGCGAGCAGTACTTC